The following is a TCR beta chain sequence with its context. Its antigen is not yet known. Base-call qualities are not available, and no considerably larger clone is one nucleotide away. Genomic DNA was extracted from sorted cells with the QIAGEN DNeasy Blood and Tissue Kit for TCRbeta CDR3 sequencing. Through immunoSEQ, high-throughput TCRbeta CDR3 sequencing was done commercially, including PCR amplification with internal controls and bias correction. The paper's processing steps were these. A unique productive TCRbeta sequence was defined by the CDR3 nucleotide sequence when primers matched, and otherwise by the CDR3 amino acid sequence together with the Vbeta and Jbeta genes. Sequences were defined as donor-reactive when expanded at least 5-fold in CFSE-low cells versus unstimulated cells and present at a frequency of at least 0.01% in CFSE-low cells. Repertoire divergence was quantified by Jensen-Shannon divergence calculated from the top 100 TCRbeta sequences ranked by frequency. For samples with multiple sequencing runs, sorting error was corrected in each run separately before the runs were combined. TCRdb limited this immuneACCESS table to in-frame rearrangements with V and J called. A share of clones is missing; checked studies link under half to unresolved V genes, and the rest is unexplained. V and J calls and clone size come straight from that table; D and trimming were deduced from the DNA. Here the sample has roughly 40,000 clones; roughly 95% occur a single time. The top ten hold around 0.4% of the sample.

These data originate in a study of Tregs in tolerant kidney transplant recipients (dated by TCRdb to the late 2010s). Context from the whole study: Additional Treg samples were obtained from a 3-day mixed lymphocyte reaction with belatacept, in some cases followed by a roughly 5-day donor restimulation, before recipient CD4+CD25+CD127- cells were sorted. Several methods of expanding Tregs specific for an allogeneic donor were compared by TCRbeta repertoire sequencing in a few healthy controls. Antibodies distinguished recipient from donor cells when sorting primary belatacept mixed lymphocyte reaction cultures. Before combined kidney and bone marrow transplantation, this study identified donor-specific regulatory T cells using TCRbeta sequencing and then followed those same cells after transplant.

Healthy control blood was obtained either as purchased buffy coats or from healthy volunteers. Healthy control blood was processed to PBMCs with a Ficoll density gradient and then cryopreserved, whereas patient PBMCs were collected both before and after transplant. Findings and caveats that apply to the study as a whole: Because the study included only a small number of patients, the results must be confirmed in larger populations and under other immunosuppression protocols. Biological reproducibility was not examined directly, but technical replication error appeared to be minimal. Expanding Tregs with activated donor B cells appeared to identify the most biologically relevant and donor-specific TCRbeta repertoire.

This clonotype originated in a human donor in good health. The sequenced sample consisted of Tregs from blood cultured with allogeneic cells.

The CDR3 loop reads CASSQEISGGGDTEAFF. The DNA reads TGCGCCAGCAGCCAAGAAATCTCAGGGGGCGGAGACACTGAAGCTTTCTTT. Rearrangement joined TRBV4-1 to TRBJ1-1, and TRBD1 matches 8 of the central bases. V is trimmed back by 0 bases and J by 3 bases, and the junction contains 9 bases that no gene match accounts for. Measured from the cysteine to the phenylalanine, the CDR3 is 17 residues long. Only the CDR3 part of the read is kept: 51 bases, read in frame from the first base. As encoded in the germline V gene, CDR1 is MGHRA while CDR2 is YSYEKL.